This TCR beta chain stems from a study of CD8+CD57+ T cells in acquired aplastic anemia. Turning to the study itself: Sorted CD4+ and CD8+ cells gave a mean 3.2 ug DNA, range about 0.17 to 27.4 ug.

CD8+CD57+ cell expansion had been shown by flow cytometry in patients chosen for sequencing. Blood sampling was performed on the patients, and none of them had received therapy by then. Whole-study findings and limits: Researchers report that fewer than 35 CD8+ CDR3 sequences appeared in both patients and controls.

Profiling that covered TCR beta VDJ and CDR3 relied on genomic DNA as its template. Using its own MiXCR run on the reads, TCRdb lists one record per CDR3 protein. The repertoire holds 150,000 to 160,000 distinct CDR3 sequences, with about 54% as singletons. V was clipped by 7 bases and J by 6 bases, with 13 bases between them. The CDR3 extends over 11 amino acids. Germline values: CDR1 SQVTM, CDR2 ANQGSEA. Points on this clonotype: What it recognizes is unknown.

The material sequenced was sorted CD4+, CD8+, or CD8+CD57+ T cells (not recorded which) from PBMCs. The receptor was isolated from a human donor with aplastic anemia. The rearrangement joins TRBV29-1 to TRBJ2-7, with D unclear. CDR3 bases: TGCAGCGGGATCCATCTTGGCGAGCAGTACTTC. Translating it yields CSGIHLGEQYF.